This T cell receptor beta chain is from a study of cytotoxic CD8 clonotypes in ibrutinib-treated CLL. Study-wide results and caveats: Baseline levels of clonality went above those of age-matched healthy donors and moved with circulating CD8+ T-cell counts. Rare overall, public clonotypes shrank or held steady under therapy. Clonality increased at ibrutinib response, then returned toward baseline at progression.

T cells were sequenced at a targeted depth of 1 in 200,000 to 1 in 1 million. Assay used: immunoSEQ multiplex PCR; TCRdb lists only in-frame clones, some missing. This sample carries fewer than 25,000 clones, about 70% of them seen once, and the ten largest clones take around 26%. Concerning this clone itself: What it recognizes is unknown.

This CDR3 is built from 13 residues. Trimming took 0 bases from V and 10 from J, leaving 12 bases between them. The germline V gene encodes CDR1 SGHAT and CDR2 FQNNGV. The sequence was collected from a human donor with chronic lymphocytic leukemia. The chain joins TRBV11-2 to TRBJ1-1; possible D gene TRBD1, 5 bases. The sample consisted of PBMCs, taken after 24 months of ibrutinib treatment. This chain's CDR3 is CASSLDIQGVAFF. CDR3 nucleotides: TGTGCCAGCAGCTTAGATATCCAGGGAGTAGCTTTCTTT.